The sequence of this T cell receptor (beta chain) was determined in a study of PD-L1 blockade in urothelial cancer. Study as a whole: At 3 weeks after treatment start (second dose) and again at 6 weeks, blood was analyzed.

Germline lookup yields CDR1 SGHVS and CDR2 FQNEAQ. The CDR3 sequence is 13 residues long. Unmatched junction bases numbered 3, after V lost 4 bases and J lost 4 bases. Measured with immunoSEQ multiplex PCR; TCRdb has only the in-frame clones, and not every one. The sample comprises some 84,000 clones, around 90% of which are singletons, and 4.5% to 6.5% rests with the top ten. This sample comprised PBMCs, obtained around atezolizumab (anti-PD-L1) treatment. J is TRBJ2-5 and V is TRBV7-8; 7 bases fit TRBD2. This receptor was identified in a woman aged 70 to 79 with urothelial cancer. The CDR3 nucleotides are TGTGCCAGCAGCTCCGGGACTATAGAGACCCAGTACTTC. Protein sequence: CASSSGTIETQYF.